The next 27 T cell receptor beta chains were all read from a single sample in a study of T-cell reconstitution after alpha-beta-depleted transplantation in children. Molecular barcoding with unique molecular identifiers was used for the TCRbeta library. TCRdb processed the PCR reads anew with MiXCR; each CDR3 protein has one entry. The data show a few hundred thousand distinct CDR3 sequences, 27% seen once. This material consisted of PBMCs, taken before TCRalphabeta/CD19-depleted stem cell transplant. The receptors come from a boy under three years old with Wiskott-Aldrich syndrome, due to receive a stem cell transplant.

Only a few counts were recorded for this clonotype. The chain is built from TRBV11-2 and TRBJ2-5, with 8 bases lining up with TRBD2. CDR3 size: 13 residues. V was clipped by 4 bases and J by 4 bases; unmatched bases: 2. Per germline, CDR1 SGHAT and CDR2 FQNNGV. DNA of the CDR3: TGTGCCAGCAGCTACGGGAGGGGAGAGACCCAGTACTTC. Its translation is CASSYGRGETQYF.

This clonotype was counted once. The rearrangement uses TRBV20-1 and TRBJ1-2, with D uncertain. The germline V gene has CDR1 DFQATT and CDR2 SNEGSKA (reference sequence). Trimming removed 0 bases from V and 7 bases from J, with 9 bases in between. The CDR3 is 12 amino acids. The CDR3 protein is CSAREFSGGYTF. As DNA, the CDR3 is TGCAGTGCTAGAGAGTTCAGCGGTGGCTACACCTTC.

V usage is TRBV3-1 and J usage is TRBJ2-7; maybe TRBD1 (5 bases). Germline V lookup: CDR1 LGHDT, CDR2 YNNKEL (reference sequence). Trimming took 0 bases from V and 7 from J, leaving 16 bases between them. CDR3 length: 15 amino acids. The CDR3 is CASSQEGVRGREQYF. CDR3 coding DNA: TGTGCCAGCAGCCAAGAAGGTGTTAGGGGAAGGGAGCAGTACTTC.

This clonotype was detected a few times. The J gene is TRBJ2-2, the V gene TRBV20-1, with TRBD1 as a possible D gene (6 bases). The CDR3 loop spans 13 amino acids. Trimming shortened V by 0 bases and J by 7 bases, and 9 bases separated the two germline ends. Germline CDR1 reads DFQATT; CDR2 reads SNEGSKA (reference sequence). The CDR3 loop reads CSAREQGIGELFF. The CDR3 bases are TGCAGTGCTAGAGAACAGGGAATCGGGGAGCTGTTTTTT.

This clonotype showed up just a few times. This chain links TRBV11-2 with TRBJ1-2; perhaps TRBD1 as D (5 bases). The CDR3 length is 15 residues. V was shortened by 1 base and J by 2 bases, with 11 bases between the two germline ends. Germline lookup yields CDR1 SGHAT and CDR2 FQNNGV. The DNA of the CDR3 is TGTGCCAGCAGCTTAGTCTCAGGGTTAAACTATGGCTACACCTTC. It translates to CASSLVSGLNYGYTF.

The CDR3 bases are TGTGCCAGCAGTTTAATCCGCACAGATACGCAGTATTTT. Amino acids: CASSLIRTDTQYF. The chain employs TRBV27 and TRBJ2-3; D is unresolved. The CDR3 has 13 amino acids. From germline, CDR1 is MNHEY and CDR2 SMNVEV (reference sequence). V shed 2 bases and J shed 1 base, with 4 bases lying between them.

V usage is TRBV7-9 and J usage is TRBJ1-1; TRBD1 agrees at 10 bases. This CDR3 comprises 16 residues. Germline V gives CDR1 SEHNR, CDR2 FQNEAQ (reference sequence). V lost 3 bases, J lost 3 bases, and 7 bases stayed unmatched. The CDR3 sequence: CASSLDRGRFYTEAFF. CDR3 nucleotide sequence: TGTGCCAGCAGCTTGGACAGGGGGAGGTTTTACACTGAAGCTTTCTTT.

This clonotype was detected only a few times. The chain carries TRBV20-1 and TRBJ2-7, with 8 bases fitting TRBD2. The CDR3 runs 13 residues. V trimming: 3 bases; J trimming: 4 bases; junction bases outside the gene matches: 5. Germline V gene sequence: CDR1 DFQATT, CDR2 SNEGSKA (reference sequence). The CDR3 DNA sequence: TGCAGTGCTAGGACGGGAGGGAGGTACGAGCAGTACTTC. Translation: CSARTGGRYEQYF.

The sample holds a few counts of this clonotype. The chain carries TRBV20-1 and TRBJ2-3, with 11 bases aligning to TRBD2. The CDR3 has 16 amino acids. Looked up from germline, CDR1 is DFQATT and CDR2 is SNEGSKA (reference sequence). The J segment lost 2 bases and the V segment lost 4 bases, leaving 8 bases of the junction unmatched. CDR3 nucleotides: TGCAGTGCTACGGCCCTACTAGCGGGAGTCACAGATACGCAGTATTTT. Protein product: CSATALLAGVTDTQYF.

The chain employs TRBV12-3 or TRBV12-4 and TRBJ2-1, with 9 positions matching TRBD1. The J segment lost 6 bases and the V segment lost 0 bases, leaving 9 bases of the junction unmatched. The CDR3 sequence is 17 residues long. The DNA for the CDR3 is TGTGCCAGCAGTTTAGCGGTGGGGACAGGGAGTTTCAATGAGCAGTTCTTC. Protein: CASSLAVGTGSFNEQFF.

The V and J genes are TRBV5-5 and TRBJ1-4; possibly TRBD1 for D (6 bases). The V gene lost 5 bases and the J gene lost 4 bases, with 12 bases spanning the gap. The germline V gene encodes CDR1 SGHKS and CDR2 YYEKEE (reference sequence). This CDR3 has 14 amino acids. The CDR3 DNA follows: TGTGCCAGCAGTACTGACAGGAATAATGAAAAACTGTTTTTT. Protein product: CASSTDRNNEKLFF. The variable domain in full, with the rest retrieved from reference TRBV5-5 and TRBJ1-4, is DAGVTQSPTHLIKTRGQQVTLRCSPISGHKSVSWYQQVLGQGPQFIFQYYEKEERGRGNFPDRFSARQFPNYSSELNVNALLLGDSALYLCASSTDRNNEKLFFGSGTQLSVL.

The chain combines TRBV20-1 with TRBJ1-3; 8 bases line up with TRBD1. Germline V lookup: CDR1 DFQATT, CDR2 SNEGSKA (reference sequence). Trimming at V came to 6 bases and at J to 4 bases, leaving 2 bases not matched to a gene. There are 12 residues in the CDR3. CDR3 DNA: TGCAGTGCCTGGGACAGGGGAAACACCATATATTTT. It translates to CSAWDRGNTIYF.

In nucleotides, the CDR3 is TGTGCCAGCAGTTTCGGGGGTCTGGAGCAGTACTTC. It is translated as CASSFGGLEQYF. The chain joins TRBV27 to TRBJ2-7, with D perhaps TRBD2 (6 bases). The germline V and J ends were trimmed by 3 bases and 7 bases, with 10 bases remaining between them. In germline, CDR1 is MNHEY, CDR2 SMNVEV (reference sequence). This CDR3 has 12 amino acids.

The chain links TRBV20-1 to TRBJ1-2, with 7 bases aligning to TRBD1. Trimming took 2 bases from V and 3 from J; bases not matched to a gene: 6. The germline CDR1 and CDR2 sequences are DFQATT and SNEGSKA (reference sequence). The CDR3 covers 14 residues. The chain's CDR3 is CSARIDRADYGYTF. CDR3 bases: TGCAGTGCTAGAATCGACAGGGCCGACTATGGCTACACCTTC.

This clonotype occurred a few times. This sequence joins TRBV5-1 and TRBJ2-1; the match to TRBD1 covers 9 bases. Germline V gene data show CDR1 as SGHRS and CDR2 as YFSETQ. This CDR3 spans 15 amino acids. Trimming cost V 1 base and J 9 bases; bases outside gene matches: 8. DNA for the CDR3: TGCGCCAGCAGCTTGACCGGGACAGGGACGATTGAGCAGTTCTTC. It translates to CASSLTGTGTIEQFF.

This chain links TRBV12-3 or TRBV12-4 with TRBJ2-3; perhaps TRBD2 as D (6 bases). The CDR3 is 16 residues long. Trimming cost V 1 base and J 2 bases, with 13 bases left between them. CDR3 DNA: TGTGCCAGCAGTTTAGTCGGGAGAAAGGCCACAGATACGCAGTATTTT. This translates into CASSLVGRKATDTQYF.

This chain links TRBV12-3 or TRBV12-4 with TRBJ2-3, with 7 bases matching TRBD1. The CDR3 contains 15 residues. V lost 3 bases, J lost 3 bases, and 6 bases stayed unmatched. This chain's CDR3 is CASSLVQGVTDTQYF. The CDR3 DNA reads TGTGCCAGCAGTTTGGTCCAGGGGGTAACAGATACGCAGTATTTT.

The rearrangement links TRBV7-2 to TRBJ2-7; the D is unclear. The CDR3 runs to 14 residues. Germline V CDR1 and CDR2: SGHTA, FQGNSA. Deletions cut 6 bases from V and 3 bases from J, with 15 bases between. Here the CDR3 reads CASRPNLQYYEQYF. The CDR3 coding sequence is TGTGCCAGCAGACCCAATCTCCAATACTACGAGCAGTACTTC.

The chain couples TRBV14 to TRBJ2-2; 10 bases agree with TRBD2. The CDR3 length is 16 residues. V gave up 0 bases and J gave up 5 bases; unmatched junction bases: 3. Per the germline V gene, CDR1 is SGHDN and CDR2 is FVKESK. This CDR3 reads CASSQDQGLATGELFF. For the CDR3, the DNA is TGTGCCAGCAGCCAAGACCAGGGACTAGCGACCGGGGAGCTGTTTTTT.

This clonotype was recorded a few times. The rearrangement links TRBV27 to TRBJ2-7; D possibly corresponds to TRBD1 (6 bases). Germline lookup yields CDR1 MNHEY and CDR2 SMNVEV (reference sequence). The length of the CDR3 is 12 residues. Trimming cost V 3 bases and J 6 bases, with 9 bases left between them. The CDR3 is CASSFLQGEQYF. Here the CDR3 DNA reads TGTGCCAGCAGTTTTCTACAGGGCGAGCAGTACTTC.

This chain links TRBV20-1 with TRBJ2-7; D might be TRBD1 or TRBD2, each matching 5 bases. CDR3 size: 13 residues. The germline CDR1 and CDR2 sequences are DFQATT and SNEGSKA (reference sequence). Trimming removed 3 bases at V and 7 bases at J, with 16 bases between. The CDR3 spells CSARGVGGFEQYF. The CDR3 DNA is TGCAGTGCTAGGGGGGTTGGGGGATTTGAGCAGTACTTC.

This chain connects TRBV20-1 to TRBJ2-3; no clear D gene. The CDR3 contains 12 residues. CDR1 and CDR2 from the germline V gene are DFQATT and SNEGSKA (reference sequence). V was pared by 4 bases and J by 4 bases, with 9 bases between. CDR3 in amino acids: CSATRPPDTQYF. The CDR3 nucleotides are TGCAGTGCTACCAGGCCCCCAGATACGCAGTATTTT.

The J gene is TRBJ2-1, the V gene TRBV10-3; TRBD2 matches 7 bases. This CDR3 spans 15 amino acids. The ends lost 4 bases at V and 2 bases at J; junction bases unmatched: 5. The germline V gene encodes CDR1 ENHRY and CDR2 SYGVKD. The DNA of the CDR3 is TGTGCCATCAGTGGGGGACGGGGGGCCTACAATGAGCAGTTCTTC. Its translation: CAISGGRGAYNEQFF.

The rearrangement joins TRBV2 to TRBJ2-1; 10 nucleotides agree with TRBD2. The V and J ends lost 6 bases and 8 bases, in that order; junction bases with no gene match: 10. The germline gives CDR1 SNHLY, CDR2 FYNNEI. The CDR3 has 15 residues. The CDR3 DNA is TGTGCCAGCAGAATGGAAACTAGCGGGATCCATGAGCAGTTCTTC. This translates into CASRMETSGIHEQFF.

This clonotype appeared a few times. This sequence joins TRBV7-2 and TRBJ2-4, with 15 bases lining up with TRBD2. V lost 1 base and J lost 9; bases outside the gene matches: 7. Per the germline V gene, CDR1 is SGHTA and CDR2 is FQGNSA. The CDR3 has 17 residues. This CDR3 reads CASSLVGLAGGPTIQYF. In DNA form, the CDR3 reads TGTGCCAGCAGCTTAGTGGGACTAGCGGGAGGACCTACCATTCAGTACTTC.

This clonotype was observed a handful of times. The chain carries TRBV6-6 and TRBJ1-4; unclear D gene. CDR1 is MNHNY and CDR2 is SVGAGI in the germline V gene (reference sequence). V dropped 6 bases and J dropped 8 bases, with 10 bases sitting between them. The CDR3 spans 12 residues. CDR3 region: CASRPEDEKLFF. CDR3 DNA sequence: TGTGCCAGCAGACCTGAAGACGAAAAACTGTTTTTT.

CDR3 sequence reads: CASSPSPGQGLGTQYF. CDR3 in DNA: TGTGCCAGCAGTCCGTCACCGGGACAGGGACTCGGGACCCAGTACTTC. The chain carries TRBV12-3 or TRBV12-4 and TRBJ2-5; 9 bases line up with TRBD1. This CDR3 has 16 residues. The junction had 14 bases not matched to a gene; V was cut back by 5 bases and J by 7 bases.